This TCR beta chain was retrieved from a study of blood T cell repertoires in COVID-19. Study background: Sites in the United States, Italy and Spain provided acute and convalescent COVID-19 samples. In each case, the material was cDNA or gDNA derived from T cells, B-cell-depleted T cells, or PBMCs.

Authors' processing steps: It was from reference gene primer amplification that nucleated cell counts were estimated. Using immunoSEQ multiplex PCR, the repertoire was profiled, and TCRdb retains in-frame clones only, with some absent. Clone size and the V and J calls come from that table; the DNA yielded D and trimming. The data contain about 130,000 clones, around 89% of them singletons. The receptor's source is a man aged 45 to 65 with active or convalescent COVID-19. The specimen sequenced was peripheral blood.

The CDR3: CASSKTGPVNQPQHF. The CDR3 DNA reads TGTGCCAGCAGTAAGACAGGGCCGGTTAATCAGCCCCAGCATTTT. The rearrangement joins TRBV28 to TRBJ1-5, with 7 bases that match TRBD1. The CDR3 runs to 15 residues. With V trimmed by 5 bases and J by 4 bases, 8 bases remained unmatched. In germline, CDR1 is MDHEN, CDR2 SYDVKM.